The text below deals with one TCR beta chain. This clonotype was seen many times. Its binding antigen is unknown. The input lacks base qualities; no much larger clone sits a single base away. Every donor in the study was a healthy Caucasian. Using Miltenyi CD45RO+ enrichment and human naive T-cell isolation kits, memory (CD45RO+) and naive T cells were isolated from PBMC. The data belong to a study of identical twins (TCRdb year 2016). Notes on the research overall: TCR alpha and beta repertoires from monozygotic twins, unrelated adults of various ages and cord blood were deep-sequenced to test whether fetal clonotypes persist. Replicate twin experiments were performed at different times using different library preparation protocols to rule out contamination. Overall study results and their limits: Abundant cord blood beta clonotypes had fewer insertions, young adult naive repertoires showed a similar but weaker trend, and memory repertoires showed no such trend. Compared with coincidental sharing between unrelated individuals, out-of-frame TCR alpha sequences shared between twins had an excess of sequences with low generation probability. In monozygotic twins, out-of-frame TCR alpha sharing was systematically underestimated by recombination models, although the models agreed with sharing between unrelated individuals. The excess sharing between twins in beta out-of-frame sequences was weaker because fewer shared sequences reduced the signal-to-noise ratio. Because the same donors could not be followed over many years, the conclusions depended on cross-sectional statistical analysis. Zero-insertion analyses could be partly confounded by invariant T cells such as MAIT and iNKT, though diverse VJ usage argued against such confounding for most clonotypes.

The library was made by 5' RACE. This sample was sequenced with an Illumina HiSeq 2000. A universal primer binding site was added through template switching, and the final cDNA carried a unique molecular identifier so that TCR cDNA molecules could be counted accurately. Specific primers in the conserved constant-segment region were used to synthesize first-strand cDNA for the TCR alpha and beta chains. To control for contamination, every cDNA library carried two barcodes: a SMART-Mk sample barcode plus Illumina barcodes. Two successive PCR steps introduced TruSeq adapter sequences along with Illumina sample barcodes. Sequencing of the TCR alpha and beta cDNA libraries was done on the Illumina HiSeq platform using custom primers. The original methods were these. MiGEC was used to process raw reads and extract unique molecular identifiers, and MiXCR was used to find CDR3 positions. Recombination models were inferred per individual with the repgenHMM and IGoR tools using an EM algorithm. Shared clonotypes were analyzed with the tcR package in R, and sharing was normalized by the product of cloneset sizes. To study raw recombination free of thymic and clonal selection effects, out-of-frame nonproductive sequences were analyzed. TCRdb trimmed public reads at Q25 via fastp, called clones via MiXCR and kept in-frame beta chains. Rows with a matching CDR3 protein are joined into one entry that keeps the most common DNA and genes. V and J calls and clone size were set by TCRdb, not the authors. The sample has 150,000 or so distinct CDR3 sequences on record, roughly 3.2% of them singletons. 8% to 8.5% of the sample rests with the top ten.

Source material: memory T cells sorted from blood. What this sample's cell subset or site label stands for: CD45RO+ enriched T cells. The TCR was taken from a man younger than 35 in good health.

The DNA reads TGTGCCAGCTCCGAGGAGGTACTATCACCCCTCCACTTT. It translates to CASSEEVLSPLHF. The sequence is built from TRBV18 and TRBJ1-6; no confident D gene assignment can be made. V loses 6 bases of germline sequence and J loses 10 bases, and the interval between the two ends is 13 bases. From cysteine to phenylalanine, the CDR3 is 13 amino acids long. The DNA shown is the 39-base CDR3, in frame from base 1. CDR1 KGHSH and CDR2 LQKENI were looked up in the germline V gene.